This TCR beta chain was found in a study of T cells after yellow fever vaccination. MiXCR, applied by TCRdb to the 5' RACE reads, yields one record per CDR3 protein. The sample yields 300,000 to 350,000 distinct CDR3 sequences, 4% seen once. A few counts support this clonotype. Germline lookup yields CDR1 LGHNA and CDR2 YSLEER. The CDR3 runs to 15 residues. J gave up 5 bases and V 3 bases, and 9 bases lay outside the gene matches. This clonotype was sampled from a man aged 18-30 years who received the YFV17D yellow fever vaccine. The starting material was PBMCs, obtained 5 days after the yellow fever booster vaccination. The chain joins TRBV4-3 to TRBJ1-1, with 7 bases identical to TRBD1. The CDR3 here is CASSHLGTVRTEAFF. CDR3 in DNA: TGCGCCAGCAGCCACCTTGGGACAGTGAGGACTGAAGCTTTCTTT.